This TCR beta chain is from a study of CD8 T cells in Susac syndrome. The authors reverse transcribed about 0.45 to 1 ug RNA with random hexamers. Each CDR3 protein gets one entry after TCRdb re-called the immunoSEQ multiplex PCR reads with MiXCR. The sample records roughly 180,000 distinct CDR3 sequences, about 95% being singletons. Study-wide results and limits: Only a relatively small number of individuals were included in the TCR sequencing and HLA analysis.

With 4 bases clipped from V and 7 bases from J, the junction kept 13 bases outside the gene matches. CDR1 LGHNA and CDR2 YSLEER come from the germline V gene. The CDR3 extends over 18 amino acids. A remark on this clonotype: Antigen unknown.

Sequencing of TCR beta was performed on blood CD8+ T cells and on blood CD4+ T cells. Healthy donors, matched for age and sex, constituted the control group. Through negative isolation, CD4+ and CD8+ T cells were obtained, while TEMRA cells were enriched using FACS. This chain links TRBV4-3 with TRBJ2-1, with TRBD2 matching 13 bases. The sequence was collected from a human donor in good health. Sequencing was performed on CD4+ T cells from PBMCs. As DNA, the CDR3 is TGCGCCAGCAGCCCATCGACTAGCGGGAGGCCTTTGGGGAATGAGCAGTTCTTC. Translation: CASSPSTSGRPLGNEQFF.